Listed below are T cell receptor beta chains from one sample, sequenced in a study of OX40 agonist ivuxolimab in advanced cancers. Data came from immunoSEQ multiplex PCR; TCRdb stores just in-frame clones and leaves some out. The sample records tens of thousands of clones, 80% to 95% being singletons. Material: CD4+ or CD8+ T cells sorted from blood, obtained in a trial of the OX40 agonist ivuxolimab. These receptors were obtained from an adult with an advanced solid tumor such as melanoma, head and neck, liver or kidney cancer. The conserved cysteine and the conserved F or W are not part of the CDR3 here. Each record gives: J gene, V gene, D gene, CDR3 protein. The D gene is left open where the match is weak.

j_gene: TRBJ2-7
v_gene: TRBV27
d_gene: -
CDR3aa: ASSSRGLNYEQY

j_gene: TRBJ1-4
v_gene: TRBV13
d_gene: -
CDR3aa: ASSFGALSEKLF

j_gene: TRBJ1-4
v_gene: TRBV27
d_gene: -
CDR3aa: ASRNLQGLEKLF

j_gene: TRBJ2-7
v_gene: TRBV27
d_gene: -
CDR3aa: ASSLIGGGRPYEQY

j_gene: TRBJ2-3
v_gene: TRBV19
d_gene: -
CDR3aa: ASSIRASGDTQY

j_gene: TRBJ2-7
v_gene: TRBV6-1
d_gene: -
CDR3aa: ASSDEGFTYEQY

j_gene: TRBJ2-7
v_gene: TRBV6-5
d_gene: -
CDR3aa: ASSSAYEQY

j_gene: TRBJ2-7
v_gene: TRBV29-1
d_gene: TRBD1
CDR3aa: SVEGQGYEQY

j_gene: TRBJ1-4
v_gene: TRBV7-2
d_gene: -
CDR3aa: ASSQFETHNEKLF

j_gene: TRBJ2-7
v_gene: TRBV15
d_gene: -
CDR3aa: ATSSDSYEQY

j_gene: TRBJ2-4
v_gene: TRBV28
d_gene: -
CDR3aa: ASSFFGANVNKNIQY

j_gene: TRBJ1-1
v_gene: TRBV5-4
d_gene: -
CDR3aa: ASSLVGTGNTEAF

j_gene: TRBJ2-5
v_gene: TRBV27
d_gene: -
CDR3aa: ASSYPPVNQETQY

j_gene: TRBJ1-6
v_gene: TRBV7-2
d_gene: TRBD1
CDR3aa: ASSLQQGAYDSPLH

j_gene: TRBJ2-3
v_gene: TRBV11-2
d_gene: -
CDR3aa: ASSLGVQGSTDTQY

j_gene: TRBJ2-7
v_gene: TRBV7-7
d_gene: TRBD1
CDR3aa: ASSPGQGYEQY

j_gene: TRBJ1-1
v_gene: TRBV19
d_gene: -
CDR3aa: ASSIKGNTEAF

j_gene: TRBJ1-2
v_gene: TRBV30
d_gene: -
CDR3aa: AWDPTGGYGYT

j_gene: TRBJ1-3
v_gene: TRBV29-1
d_gene: TRBD1
CDR3aa: SAVKEGQGSGNTIY

j_gene: TRBJ2-1
v_gene: TRBV7-3
d_gene: TRBD1
CDR3aa: ASSLYSSGTENYNEQF

j_gene: TRBJ1-2
v_gene: TRBV4-2
d_gene: -
CDR3aa: ASSLGGKLWHT

j_gene: TRBJ1-1
v_gene: TRBV13
d_gene: -
CDR3aa: ASSLGRSAEAF

j_gene: TRBJ1-2
v_gene: TRBV4-3
d_gene: -
CDR3aa: ASSRSLGAGATYGYT

j_gene: TRBJ1-1
v_gene: TRBV4-1
d_gene: TRBD1
CDR3aa: ASSRDLGQLNTEAF

j_gene: TRBJ1-2
v_gene: TRBV6-6
d_gene: -
CDR3aa: ASSTKLTGQDYGYT

j_gene: TRBJ2-1
v_gene: TRBV7-6
d_gene: TRBD2
CDR3aa: ASSPLSGRGYNEQF

j_gene: TRBJ1-2
v_gene: TRBV6-4
d_gene: TRBD1
CDR3aa: ASSEGRDRAGYT

j_gene: TRBJ2-7
v_gene: TRBV7-3
d_gene: -
CDR3aa: ASSPQPGGSEQY

j_gene: TRBJ1-1
v_gene: TRBV19
d_gene: -
CDR3aa: ASSIGTRGETEAF

j_gene: TRBJ1-2
v_gene: TRBV15
d_gene: -
CDR3aa: ATSRDDLYGYT

j_gene: TRBJ2-7
v_gene: TRBV4-1
d_gene: -
CDR3aa: ASSQEHRDSYEQY

j_gene: TRBJ1-2
v_gene: TRBV19
d_gene: -
CDR3aa: ASSIWGRIDYGYT

j_gene: TRBJ1-2
v_gene: TRBV7-9
d_gene: -
CDR3aa: ASSLQVYYGYT

j_gene: TRBJ1-1
v_gene: TRBV5-6
d_gene: -
CDR3aa: ASSLRTAFFAEAF

j_gene: TRBJ2-5
v_gene: TRBV30
d_gene: -
CDR3aa: AWTQTVQETQY

j_gene: TRBJ2-3
v_gene: TRBV27
d_gene: TRBD2
CDR3aa: ASSSLLAGGPYTDTQY

j_gene: TRBJ2-1
v_gene: TRBV5-6
d_gene: TRBD2
CDR3aa: ASSLTSGVDEQF

j_gene: TRBJ2-6
v_gene: TRBV9
d_gene: -
CDR3aa: ASSVIPGANVLT

j_gene: TRBJ2-5
v_gene: TRBV15
d_gene: TRBD2
CDR3aa: ATSGGTSGSLGEETQY

j_gene: TRBJ1-6
v_gene: TRBV19
d_gene: -
CDR3aa: ASSNAGGAYNSPLH

j_gene: TRBJ1-1
v_gene: TRBV28
d_gene: -
CDR3aa: ASSPQQGNTEAF

j_gene: TRBJ2-1
v_gene: TRBV27
d_gene: TRBD2
CDR3aa: ASSIGTSGYNEQF

j_gene: TRBJ1-1
v_gene: TRBV28
d_gene: -
CDR3aa: ASSLRGQNTEAF

j_gene: TRBJ2-3
v_gene: TRBV10-3
d_gene: -
CDR3aa: AISESEDIKWGDTDTQY

j_gene: TRBJ2-7
v_gene: TRBV11-3
d_gene: -
CDR3aa: ASSQDSAYEQY

j_gene: -
v_gene: TRBV4-3
d_gene: TRBD2
CDR3aa: ASSQDRAGGYFYEQY

j_gene: TRBJ2-3
v_gene: TRBV4-1
d_gene: TRBD2
CDR3aa: ASSLLGTSADTQY

j_gene: TRBJ2-2
v_gene: TRBV28
d_gene: -
CDR3aa: ASSLGDIGYTGELF